This T cell receptor beta chain was identified in a study of a mutant IDH1 vaccine in newly diagnosed glioma (dated by TCRdb to the early 2020s). As for the study more broadly: In the chemotherapy-containing groups, vaccination started alongside temozolomide cycles, whereas in patients who had radiotherapy alone it started 4-6 weeks after radiotherapy. Prior to enrollment, standard therapy consisting of radiotherapy alone, temozolomide alone, or radiochemotherapy with temozolomide had been administered to patients, with the combination being received by most patients. Of the roughly 32 patients who were treated, 62.5% were male and around 40% were female, and the mean age was about 37 years. The week-35 safety follow-up took place at visit V12, and the week-47 end of study took place at visit V13. Peripheral blood samples were drawn at six visits, namely V03 (baseline), V05, V07, V10, V12 and V13. Longitudinal TCRB deep sequencing was done for some 25 treated patients, wherever samples were available for exploratory analyses. Findings and caveats that apply to the study as a whole: The authors noted that analyses of patient blood samples could not be reproduced because of sample limitations. Across multiple MHC alleles, vaccine-induced immune responses were seen in around 93% of patients. Changes in the top peripheral T cell clonotypes picked up by TCRB sequencing did not appear to be linked to pseudoprogression. Selection of PBMC samples for TCRB deep sequencing was based on availability.

On this clone: Its antigen remains undetermined. Likely a read error: the CDR3 ends without its conserved phenylalanine or tryptophan.

The V end gives up 10 bases and the J end 3 bases, leaving 9 bases in the junction not matched to a gene. Looking up the germline V gene yields CDR1 ENHRY and CDR2 SYGVKD. The CDR3 is 13 amino acids long, termini counted. Only the CDR3 DNA stays, 39 bases, in frame from base 1. Read against the paper, the sample's time point label means: week 35, safety follow-up. A 20-mer mutant IDH1 peptide at 300 micrograms in Montanide made up each vaccine dose, which was injected subcutaneously together with topical imiquimod. Across visits V03 through V10, patients got a total of eight vaccinations, given in weeks 1, 3, 5, 7, 11, 15, 19 and 23. Donors had newly diagnosed WHO grade 3 or 4 IDH1-mutant astrocytomas with loss of nuclear ATRX. The samples were drawn from NOA16, a multicentre, single-arm, open-label phase I trial in Germany that tested a mutant IDH1 peptide vaccine in humans for the first time. Genomic DNA for TCRB sequencing was extracted from EDTA blood using the DNeasy Blood and Tissue Kit.

Receptors were amplified or captured by the immunoSEQ multiplex PCR assay. Rearranged TCR beta chain sequences were amplified using the hsTCRB Kit according to the manufacturer's protocol. TCRB libraries were sequenced on an Illumina MiSeq. Per the source publication's procedure: Demultiplexing, trimming and gene mapping were performed with the kit vendor's proprietary platform. Sourced from immuneACCESS, this table was stored by TCRdb with only in-frame sequences that have V and J called. A share of the clones is absent; for the studies checked, an unresolved V gene accounts for under half, and the remainder has no known explanation. The V and J calls and clone size are taken from that table; D and trimming were inferred from the DNA. The sample has over 55,000 clones on record, approximately 80% of them singletons. Roughly 5.3% of the sample comes from the top ten.

The receptor comes from a man in his forties or fifties with glioma. The source was PBMCs, collected from a glioma patient whose treatment included an IDH1 peptide vaccine. Rearrangement joined TRBV10-3 to TRBJ2-7, and 7 junction bases match TRBD1. The CDR3 here reads CATNRGGLYEQYL. Here is the DNA: TGTGCCACCAACCGAGGGGGCCTCTACGAGCAGTACCTC.